These 29 T cell receptor beta chains were sequenced from one sample in a study of cytomegalovirus exposure and HLA in healthy donors. PCR amplification relied on 60 Vbeta primers (plus 13 Jbeta primers). Assay: immunoSEQ multiplex PCR; the TCRdb copy retains only in-frame clones and omits some. This sample carries roughly 45,000 clones, 45% to 60% of them seen once, and the ten largest clones take around 6%. Input material: PBMCs. The receptors here all came from a man aged 55-75 years in good health and CMV-seronegative.

The V and J genes are TRBV30 and TRBJ2-7; unclear D gene. This CDR3 region has 11 residues. Trimming pared 7 bases from V and 5 bases from J, leaving 12 bases between. Germline-derived CDR1 and CDR2 are GTSNPN and SVGIG (reference sequence). The CDR3: CASGQLDEQYF. The CDR3 DNA sequence: TGTGCCTCGGGTCAGCTCGACGAGCAGTACTTC.

V is TRBV14 and J is TRBJ1-1, with 7 bases that match TRBD1. The CDR3 sequence is 14 residues long. Germline CDR1 is SGHDN and CDR2 is FVKESK. Germline trimming cut 0 bases from V and 9 bases from J; bases unmatched to any gene: 7. The chain's CDR3 is CASSQDGDSLKAFF. CDR3 sequence (DNA): TGTGCCAGCAGCCAAGATGGGGACAGCCTTAAAGCTTTCTTT.

V is TRBV25-1 and J is TRBJ2-5; TRBD2 matches at 13 bases. The CDR3 spans 16 residues. J lost 3 bases, V lost 4 bases, and 5 bases had no gene match. The germline V gene has CDR1 MGHDK and CDR2 SYGVNS. The CDR3 spells CASSGLTSGREETQYF. CDR3 DNA sequence: TGTGCCAGCAGTGGATTAACTAGCGGGAGGGAAGAGACCCAGTACTTC. The full variable domain, with the rest looked up from reference TRBV25-1 and TRBJ2-5, is EADIYQTPRYLVIGTGKKITLECSQTMGHDKMYWYQQDPGMELHLIHYSYGVNSTEKGDLSSESTVSRIRTEHFPLTLESARPSHTSQYLCASSGLTSGREETQYFGPGTRLLVL.

The CDR3 loop is CASSSRGLGEKLFF. CDR3 DNA sequence: TGTGCCAGCAGTTCCAGGGGGCTCGGTGAAAAACTGTTTTTT. The chain combines TRBV25-1 with TRBJ1-4; 8 nucleotides agree with TRBD1. In germline, CDR1 is MGHDK, CDR2 SYGVNS. The CDR3 has 14 residues. Trimming removed 5 bases from V and 7 bases from J; junction bases left unmatched: 6.

This clone has just a few counts. The rearrangement links TRBV2 to TRBJ2-3; 9 bases line up with TRBD1. The CDR3 loop spans 15 amino acids. Germline CDR1 SNHLY, CDR2 FYNNEI. J was trimmed by 3 bases and V by 1 base; bases with no gene match: 2. DNA of the CDR3: TGTGCCAGCAGTGAAGACAGGGGGCGAACAGATACGCAGTATTTT. It codes for CASSEDRGRTDTQYF.

The chain joins TRBV7-9 to TRBJ2-5, with 7 bases matching TRBD1. Per the germline V gene, CDR1 is SEHNR and CDR2 is FQNEAQ (reference sequence). After removal of 3 bases from V and 1 base from J, the junction contained 2 bases not matched to a gene. CDR3 length equals 14 residues. In nucleotides, the CDR3 is TGTGCCAGCAGCTTGGACAGGTCCCAAGAGACCCAGTACTTC. Residues: CASSLDRSQETQYF.

CDR3: CASIPLAGAYNEQFF. CDR3 DNA: TGTGCCTCAATCCCGCTAGCGGGTGCCTACAATGAGCAGTTCTTC. The chain carries TRBV30 and TRBJ2-1; 8 positions agree with TRBD2. This CDR3 comprises 15 residues. The germline V gene encodes CDR1 GTSNPN and CDR2 SVGIG (reference sequence). With 7 bases clipped from V and 2 bases from J, the junction kept 10 bases outside the gene matches.

The chain couples TRBV13 to TRBJ2-3; TRBD1 agrees at 8 bases. Trimming cost V 5 bases and J 1 base; bases outside gene matches: 2. The CDR3 length is 14 residues. Germline-derived CDR1 and CDR2 are PRHDT and FYEKMQ (reference sequence). CDR3 in amino acids: CASSRGQGTDTQYF. The CDR3 DNA is TGTGCCAGCAGCCGGGGACAGGGCACAGATACGCAGTATTTT.

This clone was counted only a few times. The rearrangement uses TRBV19 and TRBJ2-3; no definite D call. This CDR3 spans 13 amino acids. V gave up 5 bases and J gave up 1 base, with 7 bases separating them. CDR1 is LNHDA, CDR2 SQIVND, per germline (reference sequence). CDR3 sequence reads: CASSALGTDTQYF. Here the CDR3 DNA reads TGTGCCAGTAGTGCCCTAGGCACAGATACGCAGTATTTT.

The chain has TRBV2 and TRBJ2-7; TRBD1 matches 9 bases. J was trimmed by 6 bases and V by 2 bases; bases with no gene match: 8. Germline CDR1 and CDR2: SNHLY and FYNNEI. This CDR3 contains 15 residues. The CDR3 protein is CASSERGTGIGEQYF. The CDR3 nucleotides are TGTGCCAGCAGTGAAAGAGGGACAGGGATAGGCGAGCAGTACTTC.

The chain recombines TRBV5-1 with TRBJ1-2; D might be TRBD1 (5 bases). The CDR3 covers 13 residues. The V gene lost 1 base and the J gene lost 8 bases, with 12 bases spanning the gap. Germline lookup yields CDR1 SGHRS and CDR2 YFSETQ. The CDR3 protein is CASSLSGFEGYTF. CDR3 DNA: TGCGCCAGCAGCTTGTCAGGGTTTGAAGGCTACACCTTC.

This clone was seen only a few times. The J gene is TRBJ2-1, the V gene TRBV18, with D possibly TRBD1 on 5 matching bases. This CDR3 has 12 amino acids. From germline, CDR1 is KGHSH and CDR2 LQKENI. V was clipped by 4 bases and J by 8 bases, with 9 bases between them. The CDR3 nucleotides read TGTGCCAGCTCACTAGGGGTCGATGAGCAGTTCTTC. This sequence encodes CASSLGVDEQFF.

V gene TRBV5-4 combines with J gene TRBJ1-1; 7 bases fit TRBD1. V trimming: 0 bases; J trimming: 0 bases; junction bases outside the gene matches: 5. This CDR3 has 16 amino acids. From germline, CDR1 is SGHNT and CDR2 YYREEE (reference sequence). CDR3 in amino acids: CASSLAAGGLNTEAFF. The CDR3 nucleotides are TGTGCCAGCAGCTTGGCTGCAGGGGGGTTGAACACTGAAGCTTTCTTT.

The chain is built from TRBV30 and TRBJ2-2; TRBD2 aligns across 12 bases. The germline V gene encodes CDR1 GTSNPN and CDR2 SVGIG (reference sequence). With V trimmed by 4 bases and J by 4 bases, 4 bases remained unmatched. CDR3 length: 15 amino acids. In DNA form, the CDR3 reads TGTGCCTGGACTAGCGGGAGGGCCGGCACCGGGGAGCTGTTTTTT. Protein product: CAWTSGRAGTGELFF.

This clone has just a few counts. The rearrangement links TRBV7-9 to TRBJ1-1; TRBD1 agrees at 7 bases. The germline CDR1 and CDR2 sequences are SEHNR and FQNEAQ (reference sequence). Germline trimming cut 5 bases from V and 6 bases from J; bases unmatched to any gene: 6. There are 13 residues in the CDR3. For the CDR3, the DNA is TGTGCCAGCAGCCTAGGACAGGTCGCTGAAGCTTTCTTT. It yields the protein CASSLGQVAEAFF.

Ten or more counts support this clone. CDR3 nucleotides: TGTGCCACCACCGGGACTAGCGGGAGCCATGAGCAGTTCTTC. This codes for CATTGTSGSHEQFF. The V and J genes are TRBV27 and TRBJ2-1; TRBD2 agrees at 14 bases. CDR3 length: 14 residues. CDR1 is MNHEY and CDR2 is SMNVEV in the germline V gene (reference sequence). The V and J ends lost 10 bases and 8 bases, in that order; junction bases with no gene match: 7.

V is TRBV6-1 and J is TRBJ2-5, with 7 bases fitting TRBD1. The CDR3 sequence is 13 residues long. The junction had 2 bases not matched to a gene; V was cut back by 1 base and J by 6 bases. Per the germline V gene, CDR1 is MNHNS and CDR2 is SASEGT. The CDR3 sequence: CASSEGQGQTQYF. The CDR3 DNA reads as TGTGCCAGCAGTGAAGGACAGGGCCAGACCCAGTACTTC.

There are a few counts of this clone. The rearrangement uses TRBV10-2 and TRBJ1-5; a possible D gene is TRBD1 (6 bases). V was clipped by 6 bases and J by 4 bases, with 7 bases between them. The CDR3 has 12 amino acids. Germline V gives CDR1 WSHSY, CDR2 SAAADI. CDR3 sequence reads: CASRGANQPQHF. CDR3 nucleotides: TGCGCCAGCAGGGGGGCGAATCAGCCCCAGCATTTT.

This sequence joins TRBV23-1 and TRBJ2-7; the D gene is possibly TRBD2 (6 bases). TRBV23-1 is flagged as an ORF with uncertain function. CDR3 length: 14 amino acids. The V gene lost 0 bases and the J gene lost 8 bases, with 14 bases spanning the gap. In nucleotides, the CDR3 is TGCGCCAGCAGTCAATCCCTTCGGGGGTACAAGCAGTACTTC. This encodes CASSQSLRGYKQYF.

Only one count was recorded for this clone. The chain uses TRBV6-1 and TRBJ2-7, with D possibly TRBD1 on 6 matching bases. The V end was cut by 6 bases, the J end by 5 bases, with 20 bases between. This CDR3 is built from 15 residues. Germline V gene data show CDR1 as MNHNS and CDR2 as SASEGT. This CDR3 reads CASSLLRDKSHEQYF. Written as DNA, the CDR3 is TGTGCCAGCAGCCTACTCCGGGACAAATCCCACGAGCAGTACTTC.

This clone was seen a handful of times. The CDR3 loop reads CASSPGTGSGDTQYF. The CDR3 DNA sequence: TGTGCCAGCTCCCCCGGGACAGGGTCGGGGGATACGCAGTATTTT. The V gene is TRBV18, the J gene TRBJ2-3; 9 bases are a match to TRBD1. Germline CDR1 is KGHSH and CDR2 is LQKENI. The ends lost 6 bases at V and 6 bases at J; junction bases unmatched: 10. CDR3 length: 15 residues.

This rearrangement joins TRBV5-1 to TRBJ2-3; 12 bases align to TRBD2. J lost 6 bases, V lost 0 bases, and 2 bases had no gene match. Germline CDR1 is SGHRS and CDR2 is YFSETQ. The CDR3 runs 15 residues. The CDR3 sequence: CASSLGTSGGDTQYF. CDR3 DNA: TGCGCCAGCAGCTTGGGAACTAGCGGGGGGGATACGCAGTATTTT.

This clone was counted a few times. The chain combines TRBV2 with TRBJ2-5; tentatively, D is TRBD1 (5 bases). V shed 4 bases and J shed 5 bases, with 5 bases lying between them. Germline V gives CDR1 SNHLY, CDR2 FYNNEI. This CDR3 has 11 residues. In DNA form, the CDR3 reads TGTGCCAGCAGTGCAGGGGAGACCCAGTACTTC. Its translation: CASSAGETQYF.

CDR3 sequence: CASSPGFPNYGYTF. Written as DNA, the CDR3 is TGTGCCAGCAGTCCAGGGTTCCCTAACTATGGCTACACCTTC. The chain has TRBV6-5 and TRBJ1-2, with a possible D match to TRBD1 (5 bases). The V gene's germline CDR1 is MNHEY and CDR2 SVGAGI. The CDR3 has 14 amino acids. V dropped 5 bases and J dropped 0 bases, with 10 bases sitting between them.

The V call is TRBV30, the J call TRBJ2-7; weak D call: TRBD1 (5 bases). The V gene lost 0 bases and the J gene lost 3 bases, with 21 bases spanning the gap. CDR3 length equals 17 residues. Germline V gene data show CDR1 as GTSNPN and CDR2 as SVGIG (reference sequence). The CDR3 nucleotides are TGTGCCTGGAGTGTACGTTATCTAGTCGGCAGGGACTACGAGCAGTACTTC. Protein product: CAWSVRYLVGRDYEQYF. The full variable domain, in which reference TRBV30 and TRBJ2-7 provide the parts outside the CDR3, is SQTIHQWPATLVQPVGSPLSLECTVEGTSNPNLYWYRQAAGRGLQLLFYSVGIGQISSEVPQNLSASRPQDRQFILSSKKLLLSDSGFYLCAWSVRYLVGRDYEQYFGPGTRLTVT.

Only a few counts were recorded for this clone. The chain employs TRBV2 and TRBJ1-5, with TRBD1 matching over 7 bases. Germline V gene sequence: CDR1 SNHLY, CDR2 FYNNEI. The V segment lost 2 bases and the J segment 2 bases; nucleotides outside the gene matches: 6. This CDR3 has 16 residues. CDR3 coding DNA: TGTGCCAGCAGTGAACTGCGACAGGGAGGCAATCAGCCCCAGCATTTT. It translates to CASSELRQGGNQPQHF.

This chain joins TRBV5-1 and TRBJ2-7; TRBD2 agrees at 12 bases. This CDR3 comprises 16 residues. CDR1 and CDR2 (germline): SGHRS, YFSETQ. Trimming cost V 4 bases and J 0 bases; bases outside gene matches: 5. The CDR3 is CASSHGLAGSSYEQYF. CDR3 DNA: TGCGCCAGCAGCCATGGACTAGCGGGAAGCTCCTACGAGCAGTACTTC.

This chain links TRBV30 with TRBJ2-3; 9 nucleotides match TRBD1. V lost 3 bases, J lost 4 bases, and 8 bases stayed unmatched. The CDR3 covers 15 residues. Germline CDR1 and CDR2: GTSNPN and SVGIG (reference sequence). As DNA, the CDR3 is TGTGCCTGGAGCGGACAGGGGTCAAGAGCAGATACGCAGTATTTT. This sequence encodes CAWSGQGSRADTQYF. Full variable domain (missing parts from reference TRBV30 and TRBJ2-3): SQTIHQWPATLVQPVGSPLSLECTVEGTSNPNLYWYRQAAGRGLQLLFYSVGIGQISSEVPQNLSASRPQDRQFILSSKKLLLSDSGFYLCAWSGQGSRADTQYFGPGTRLTVL.

V usage is TRBV15 and J usage is TRBJ2-2, with 8 bases matching TRBD1. The CDR3 has 15 residues. The germline V gene has CDR1 LNHNV and CDR2 YYDKDF (reference sequence). V trimming: 5 bases; J trimming: 5 bases; junction bases outside the gene matches: 7. The CDR3 bases are TGTGCCACCAGCTCCCGGGACAGGCCGACCGGGGAGCTGTTTTTT. Translation: CATSSRDRPTGELFF.